This TCR beta chain was captured by sequencing in a study of blood T cell repertoires in COVID-19 (dated by TCRdb to the early 2020s). At the level of the whole study: Samples from collaborators originated in the United States, Italy and Spain and spanned both the acute and convalescent phases of COVID-19. The material from the prospective study consisted of cDNA or gDNA derived from T cells, B-cell-depleted T cells, or PBMCs. The dataset comprised deeply sampled blood TCRbeta repertoires from subjects exposed to, actively infected with, or recovered from COVID-19. The repertoires were released in a freely available public database intended as a resource for research on the immune response to SARS-CoV-2. The samples were drawn from the first 160 participants of the ongoing ImmuneRACE study and from over 950 subjects provided by 6 global collaborators. A de-identified subject ID, COVID-19 status, age in years and sex were almost always included in the sample metadata. Where available, HLA class I and class II types were obtained from metadata supplied by the sample provider rather than from assay-based typing.

The V and J ends are trimmed by 8 bases and 4 bases, leaving 14 bases between them. Including cysteine and phenylalanine, the CDR3 has 13 amino acids. Only the CDR3 part of the read is kept: 39 bases, read in frame from the first base. CDR1 and CDR2, per the germline V gene, are SNHLY and FYNNEI. TCRbeta CDR3 regions were amplified from genomic DNA by means of the immunoSEQ Assay, a bias-controlled multiplex PCR. From the authors' description of their analysis: The number of nucleated cells in each sample was estimated by amplification of reference gene primers within the assay. Sequence reads were collapsed and filtered to measure the absolute abundance of every unique TCRbeta CDR3 rearrangement. For each sample, productive Simpson clonality was calculated as the square root of Simpson's diversity index across productive rearrangements. TCRdb took this table from immuneACCESS and kept in-frame rearrangements with V and J called. Such tables lack part of the clones; where checked against another copy, unresolved V genes explain under half of the gap, and the rest is unexplained. D and trimming were read from the DNA, whereas the V and J calls and clone size are those reported in that table. Within this sample are roughly 73,000 clones, with 75% to 90% of them counted one time only. Together, the top ten hold approximately 8.9% of the sample.

Regarding this clone: The specificity of this receptor is unknown. No base quality values were provided; no much bigger clone lies one nucleotide off.

Each collaborating institution followed its own protocols to collect whole blood in K2EDTA tubes. For TCRbeta analysis, collaborators shipped samples as frozen whole blood, isolated PBMCs, or DNA extracted from either of those sample types. What the research found in general, with its limitations: The amount of clinical and demographic metadata varied by source and participant and was provided uncurated.

The V and J segments used are TRBV2 and TRBJ1-2; the D gene is unclear. The sequence was obtained from an elderly man with acute or convalescent COVID-19. Sequencing was done on a sample of peripheral blood. The DNA reads as follows: TGTGCCAGCGGAGCCTCGGGTGGCTATGGCTACACCTTC. This sequence encodes CASGASGGYGYTF. The full variable domain, completed from the reference TRBV2 and TRBJ1-2 proteins outside the CDR3, reads EPEVTQTPSHQVTQMGQEVILRCVPISNHLYFYWYRQILGQKVEFLVSFYNNEISEKSEIFDDQFSVERPDGSNFTLKIRSTKLEDSAMYFCASGASGGYGYTFGSGTRLTVV.